The sequence of this T cell receptor (beta chain) was determined in a study of cytomegalovirus exposure and HLA in healthy donors. Points from the study as a whole: The HLA-A and HLA-B alleles of most subjects were reportedly predicted accurately from TCR beta sequences. TRBV6-2, TRBV6-3 and some other V segments were unresolvable in 87-base-pair reads. Several of the most significant clusters appeared linked to common viral pathogens, based on a later analysis.

Germline V gives CDR1 SNHLY, CDR2 FYNNEI. The CDR3 contains 15 residues. After removal of 7 bases from V and 0 bases from J, the junction contained 5 bases not matched to a gene. Primers for the PCR totalled 60 Vbeta and 13 Jbeta. Method: immunoSEQ multiplex PCR; TCRdb's copy keeps in-frame clones and lacks some. The data hold about 160,000 clones, with about 68% observed a single time. This clone occurred a few times. The target antigen is unknown. This clonotype was obtained from a female donor in good health and CMV-seronegative. The sequencing sample was made of PBMCs. This chain uses TRBV2 with TRBJ2-1; 8 bases fit TRBD2. CDR3 nucleotides: TGTGCCAGCACGGGCAGCGGGAGCTCCTACAATGAGCAGTTCTTC. This sequence encodes CASTGSGSSYNEQFF. The complete variable domain, with remaining parts taken from reference TRBV2 and TRBJ2-1, reads EPEVTQTPSHQVTQMGQEVILRCVPISNHLYFYWYRQILGQKVEFLVSFYNNEISEKSEIFDDQFSVERPDGSNFTLKIRSTKLEDSAMYFCASTGSGSSYNEQFFGPGTRLTVL.